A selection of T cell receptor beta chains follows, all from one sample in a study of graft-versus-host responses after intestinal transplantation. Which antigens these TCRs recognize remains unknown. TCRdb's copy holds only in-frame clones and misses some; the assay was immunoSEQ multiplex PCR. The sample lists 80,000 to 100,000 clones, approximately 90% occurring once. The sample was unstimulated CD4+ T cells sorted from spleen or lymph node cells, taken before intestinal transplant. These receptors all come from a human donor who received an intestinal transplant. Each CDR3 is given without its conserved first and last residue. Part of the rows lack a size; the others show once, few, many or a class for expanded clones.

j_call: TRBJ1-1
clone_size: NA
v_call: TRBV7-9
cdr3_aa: ASIVDARDRGTNTEAF

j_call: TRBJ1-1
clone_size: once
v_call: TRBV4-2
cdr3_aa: ASSQRRGGGTEAF

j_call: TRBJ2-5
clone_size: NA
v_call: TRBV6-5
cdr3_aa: ASSYKGSALSETQY

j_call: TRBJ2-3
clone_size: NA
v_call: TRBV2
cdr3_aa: ASSSTSGFRTDTQY

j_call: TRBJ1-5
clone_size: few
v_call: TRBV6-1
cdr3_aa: ASSAHRTALNQPQH

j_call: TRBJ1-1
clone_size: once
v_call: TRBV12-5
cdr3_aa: ASGLVQNTEAF

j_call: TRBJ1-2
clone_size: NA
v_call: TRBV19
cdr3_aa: ASSISTGVGYT

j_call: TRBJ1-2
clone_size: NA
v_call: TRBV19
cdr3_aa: ASSIAAGVSYGYT

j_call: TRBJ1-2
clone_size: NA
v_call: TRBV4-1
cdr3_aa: ASSQWDRDGYT

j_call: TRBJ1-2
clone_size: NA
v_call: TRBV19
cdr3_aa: ASSKGTGGDYGYT